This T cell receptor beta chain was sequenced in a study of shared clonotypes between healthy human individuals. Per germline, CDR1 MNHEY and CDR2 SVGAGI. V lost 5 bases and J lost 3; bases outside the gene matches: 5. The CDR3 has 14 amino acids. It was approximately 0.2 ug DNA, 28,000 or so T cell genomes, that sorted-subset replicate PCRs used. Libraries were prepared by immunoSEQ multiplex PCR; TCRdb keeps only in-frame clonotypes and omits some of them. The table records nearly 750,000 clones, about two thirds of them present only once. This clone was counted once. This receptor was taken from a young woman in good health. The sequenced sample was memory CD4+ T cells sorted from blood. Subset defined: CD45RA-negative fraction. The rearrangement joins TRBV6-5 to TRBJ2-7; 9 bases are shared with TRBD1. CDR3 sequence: CASSRQGGIYEQYF. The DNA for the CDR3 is TGTGCCAGCAGTCGACAGGGGGGAATCTACGAGCAGTACTTC.